This T cell receptor (beta chain) was obtained from a study of CD8+CD57+ T cells in acquired aplastic anemia. Study as a whole: The study obtained an average of approximately 3 ug of DNA from sorted CD4+ and CD8+ cells. Findings of the study overall: About 29 CD8+ CDR3 sequences occurred in both the patients and the controls. For CD8+ Simpson's diversity, patients and controls showed no significant difference.

TCR beta VDJ combinations and CDR3 sequences were profiled from genomic DNA. TCRdb itself ran the reads through MiXCR, one entry per CDR3 protein. The sample consists of around 430,000 distinct CDR3 sequences, under 40% of them appearing once. CDR1 SGHRS and CDR2 YFSETQ come from the germline V gene. J gave up 7 bases and V 1 base, and 2 bases lay outside the gene matches. This CDR3 is 14 amino acids long. Individuals selected for sequencing had exhibited CD8+CD57+ cell expansion on flow cytometry. Patients had undergone no therapy by the time their blood was sampled. This clonotype was recorded at least ten times. The antigen remains undetermined.

The chain employs TRBV5-1 and TRBJ1-6; 7 positions match TRBD1. The sequencing input was sorted CD4+, CD8+, or CD8+CD57+ T cells (not recorded which) from PBMCs. The origin of this receptor is a human donor with aplastic anemia. In nucleotides, the CDR3 is TGCGCCAGCAGCTTGCAACAGGGGAATTCACCCCTCCACTTT. This translates into CASSLQQGNSPLHF. Supplemented by reference TRBV5-1 and TRBJ1-6, the full variable domain reads KAGVTQTPRYLIKTRGQQVTLSCSPISGHRSVSWYQQTPGQGLQFLFEYFSETQRNKGNFPGRFSGRQFSNSRSEMNVSTLELGDSALYLCASSLQQGNSPLHFGNGTRLTVT.